Given below is one T cell receptor beta chain in context. This sample is part of a study of T cells expressing NK-cell markers. CDR1 and CDR2 from the germline V gene are LNHNV and YYDKDF (reference sequence). This CDR3 has 14 residues. Following a re-call of the 5' RACE reads, TCRdb has one entry per CDR3 protein and lacks DNA. This sample contains about 390,000 distinct CDR3 sequences. This clonotype was sampled from a woman aged 45-59 years in good health. The chain is built from TRBV15 and TRBJ2-1; TCRdb indicates TRBD1, and absent DNA this call remains unverified. What was sequenced was blood T cells: a sorted CD56 or NKG2C T cell subset, CD4+ or CD8+ T cells, or bulk PBMC T cells (not recorded which). CDR3 region: CATSVGTEVYEQFF. The variable domain in full, with the rest retrieved from reference TRBV15 and TRBJ2-1, is DAMVIQNPRYQVTQFGKPVTLSCSQTLNHNVMYWYQQKSSQAPKLLFHYYDKDFNNEADTPDNFQSRRPNTSFCFLDIRSPGLGDTAMYLCATSVGTEVYEQFFGPGTRLTVL.